This T cell receptor beta chain is from a study of blood T cell repertoires in COVID-19. Across the whole study: Both acute and convalescent COVID-19 samples were obtained from the United States, Italy and Spain. In each case, the material was cDNA or gDNA derived from T cells, B-cell-depleted T cells, or PBMCs.

Per the original data handling: Reference gene primers were amplified, and this amplification served to estimate nucleated cell counts. Generated by immunoSEQ multiplex PCR, the TCRdb table keeps only in-frame clones and is missing some. The V and J calls and clone size were taken over from that table, and D and trimming were inferred from the DNA. The sample has over 200,000 clones, roughly four fifths seen once; the top ten hold under 3%. With V trimmed by 2 bases and J by 4 bases, 1 base remained unmatched. This CDR3 is built from 14 residues. CDR1 is SGDLS and CDR2 is YYNGEE in the germline V gene. Points on this clone: Distinct nucleotide sequences in the sample also encode this CDR3.

Sequencing was performed on peripheral blood. The clonotype comes from a woman aged 35 to 49 with active or convalescent COVID-19. The chain couples TRBV9 to TRBJ1-1; TRBD1 agrees at 11 bases. The CDR3 is CASSVGTGGTEAFF. The CDR3 nucleotides read TGTGCCAGCAGCGTGGGGACAGGGGGCACTGAAGCTTTCTTT.